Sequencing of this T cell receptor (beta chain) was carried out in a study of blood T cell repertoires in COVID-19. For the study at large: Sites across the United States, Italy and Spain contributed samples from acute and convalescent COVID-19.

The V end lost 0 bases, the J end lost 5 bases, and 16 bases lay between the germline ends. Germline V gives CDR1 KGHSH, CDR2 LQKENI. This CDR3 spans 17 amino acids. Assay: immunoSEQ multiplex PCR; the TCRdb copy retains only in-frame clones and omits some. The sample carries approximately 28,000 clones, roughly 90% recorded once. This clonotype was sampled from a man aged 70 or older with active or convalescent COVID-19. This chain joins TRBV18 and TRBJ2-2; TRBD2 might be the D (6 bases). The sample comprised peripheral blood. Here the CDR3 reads CASSPPEGRGGTGELFF. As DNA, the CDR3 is TGTGCCAGCTCACCACCGGAGGGCCGTGGGGGGACCGGGGAGCTGTTTTTT.